The next 24 T cell receptor beta chains were all read from a single sample in a study of cytomegalovirus exposure and HLA in healthy donors. PCR involved 60 Vbeta and 13 Jbeta primers. This table comes from immunoSEQ multiplex PCR, and its TCRdb copy is limited to in-frame clones, with some not included. Listed are some 110,000 clones; 2.5% to 3% falls within the top ten. The specimen sequenced was PBMCs. The receptors were sampled from a man aged 30-40 years in good health and CMV-seronegative.

The chain is built from TRBV5-5 and TRBJ2-1; 8 nucleotides line up with TRBD2. Germline V lookup: CDR1 SGHKS, CDR2 YYEKEE (reference sequence). The CDR3 is made up of 15 amino acids. The V segment lost 4 bases and the J segment 6 bases; nucleotides outside the gene matches: 9. CDR3 amino acids: CASSPGAGGLNEQFF. DNA of the CDR3: TGTGCCAGCAGCCCTGGGGCGGGGGGCCTCAATGAGCAGTTCTTC.

This chain uses TRBV10-1 with TRBJ1-2; 7 nucleotides line up with TRBD1. Trimming cost V 6 bases and J 1 base; bases outside gene matches: 2. Germline V gene data show CDR1 as WNHNN and CDR2 as SYGVQD (reference sequence). CDR3 length: 13 residues. The CDR3, as DNA: TGCGCCAGCAGCCGGGACAGTAACTATGGCTACACCTTC. Translated: CASSRDSNYGYTF.

The rearrangement links TRBV6-4 to TRBJ2-2; TRBD2 matches at 10 bases. The CDR3 runs to 16 residues. Germline loops: CDR1 MRHNA, CDR2 SNTAGT. V lost 3 bases to trimming and J lost 1 base; unmatched junction nucleotides: 2. DNA for the CDR3: TGTGCCAGCAGTGAACGACTAGCGGGGAACACCGGGGAGCTGTTTTTT. This translates into CASSERLAGNTGELFF.

As regards this clone: One junction end disagrees with the germline gene, perhaps due to a read error. Within the sample, other DNA sequences also encode this same CDR3. The chain uses TRBV28 and TRBJ1-4; D unresolved. This CDR3 is built from 16 residues. Per germline, CDR1 MDHEN and CDR2 SYDVKM. CDR3 nucleotide sequence: TGTGCCAGCAGTTTCCTTTTTAAGCCAACTAATGAAAAGCTGTTTTTT. It encodes CASSFLFKPTNEKLFF.

The rearrangement joins TRBV5-4 to TRBJ2-5; 13 bases map to TRBD2. The trim removed 4 bases at V and 5 bases at J, leaving 5 bases unmatched. This CDR3 is built from 15 residues. CDR1 and CDR2 (germline): SGHNT, YYREEE (reference sequence). The CDR3 reads CASSTWTSGSETQYF. CDR3 DNA sequence: TGTGCCAGCAGCACATGGACTAGCGGGAGCGAGACCCAGTACTTC.

The V call is TRBV4-1, the J call TRBJ2-5; D gene unclear. V lost 4 bases, J lost 6 bases, and 18 bases lay in between. From germline, CDR1 is MGHRA and CDR2 YSYEKL. This CDR3 region has 15 residues. Here the CDR3 reads CASSLRHWRTQTQYF. The CDR3, as DNA: TGCGCCAGCAGCCTAAGACACTGGCGTACGCAGACCCAGTACTTC.

V usage is TRBV18 and J usage is TRBJ2-7; weak D call: TRBD1 (6 bases). Trimming left V 9 bases short and J 3 bases short, with 15 bases between. CDR1 is KGHSH, CDR2 LQKENI, per germline. The CDR3 covers 13 residues. The CDR3 DNA reads TGTGCCAGTTTACAGGGTCTGAGCTACGAGCAGTACTTC. Translation gives CASLQGLSYEQYF.

This sequence joins TRBV5-1 and TRBJ2-5; D ambiguous. Trimming took 6 bases from V and 2 from J, leaving 5 bases between them. The CDR3 covers 11 residues. Germline-derived CDR1 and CDR2 are SGHRS and YFSETQ. The CDR3 spells CASMLQETQYF. The CDR3 DNA follows: TGCGCCAGCATGTTACAAGAGACCCAGTACTTC.

The rearrangement joins TRBV5-4 to TRBJ2-1; TRBD2 aligns across 11 bases. V shed 4 bases, J shed 2 bases, and the junction held 8 bases outside the gene matches. The V gene's germline CDR1 is SGHNT and CDR2 YYREEE (reference sequence). The CDR3 sequence is 17 residues long. As DNA, the CDR3 is TGTGCCAGCAGCGTTGCAGCTAGCGGGAGGACCTACAATGAGCAGTTCTTC. Protein sequence: CASSVAASGRTYNEQFF.

V gene TRBV7-3 combines with J gene TRBJ2-2; TRBD2 might be the D (6 bases). Trimming cost V 2 bases and J 4 bases, with 11 bases left between them. CDR1 and CDR2 from the germline V gene are SGHTA and FQGTGA. The length of the CDR3 is 15 residues. The chain's CDR3 is CASSLWGVGTGELFF. In DNA, the CDR3 is TGTGCCAGCAGCTTATGGGGGGTTGGCACCGGGGAGCTGTTTTTT.

The chain employs TRBV25-1 and TRBJ2-2, with a tentative D call TRBD2 (6 bases). Trimming took off 1 base at V and 3 bases at J, with 18 bases between the two ends. Germline V gene data show CDR1 as MGHDK and CDR2 as SYGVNS. This CDR3 has 18 residues. CDR3 DNA sequence: TGTGCCAGCAGTGAATGGGGCCGGGAGATCGGTCACACCGGGGAGCTGTTTTTT. Amino acids: CASSEWGREIGHTGELFF.

The V gene is TRBV7-2, the J gene TRBJ2-1; 8 bases align to TRBD2. The CDR3 has 16 residues. Germline-derived CDR1 and CDR2 are SGHTA and FQGNSA. Trimming removed 0 bases from V and 1 base from J; junction bases left unmatched: 2. The CDR3 DNA reads as TGTGCCAGCAGCTTAGCAGCTAGCGGGTCCTACAATGAGCAGTTCTTC. Protein: CASSLAASGSYNEQFF.

V usage is TRBV6-1 and J usage is TRBJ2-3; 10 bases align to TRBD1. V trimming: 7 bases; J trimming: 3 bases; junction bases outside the gene matches: 7. The CDR3 runs 15 residues. The germline CDR1 and CDR2 sequences are MNHNS and SASEGT. For the CDR3, the DNA is TGTGCCAGCATTACGGGACAGGGGTTGACAGATACGCAGTATTTT. The encoded protein is CASITGQGLTDTQYF.

This chain joins TRBV2 and TRBJ2-1, with 8 bases that match TRBD2. Germline V gene lookup returns CDR1 SNHLY and CDR2 FYNNEI. After removal of 2 bases from V and 9 bases from J, the junction contained 9 bases not matched to a gene. The CDR3 extends over 15 amino acids. The CDR3 sequence: CASSERGLVRGEQFF. DNA for the CDR3: TGTGCCAGCAGTGAACGGGGACTAGTGAGGGGTGAGCAGTTCTTC.

The gene calls are TRBV5-6 and TRBJ1-1; TRBD1 aligns across 10 bases. With 5 bases clipped from V and 1 base from J, the junction kept 11 bases outside the gene matches. Per the germline V gene, CDR1 is SGHDT and CDR2 is YYEEEE. This CDR3 is built from 17 residues. The CDR3 region is CASRTSPGQGKNTEAFF. CDR3 bases: TGTGCCAGCAGAACCTCCCCGGGACAGGGGAAGAACACTGAAGCTTTCTTT.

The rearrangement links TRBV28 to TRBJ1-1; tentatively, D is TRBD1 (6 bases). This CDR3 spans 14 amino acids. The germline V and J ends were trimmed by 5 bases and 1 base, with 11 bases remaining between them. Germline loops: CDR1 MDHEN, CDR2 SYDVKM. The CDR3 nucleotides are TGTGCCAGCAGTACCACCAGGGGGAACACTGAAGCTTTCTTT. It specifies CASSTTRGNTEAFF.

A word on this clone: This same CDR3 is encoded by further DNA sequences in the sample. The chain employs TRBV7-9 and TRBJ2-5; TRBD2 matches at 12 bases. Trimming removed 1 base from V and 5 bases from J; junction bases left unmatched: 5. The CDR3 has 16 amino acids. The germline V gene encodes CDR1 SEHNR and CDR2 FQNEAQ (reference sequence). In DNA, the CDR3 is TGTGCCAGCAGCTTAGTCCTAGCGGGAGGGTATGAGACCCAGTACTTC. This codes for CASSLVLAGGYETQYF.

V usage is TRBV5-6 and J usage is TRBJ2-5; D remains ambiguous. The last part of the DNA fits TRBJ2-7 better; the J call may be wrong. Germline V gene lookup returns CDR1 SGHDT and CDR2 YYEEEE. CDR3 length equals 14 residues. The CDR3, as DNA: TGTGCCAGCAGCTTGGGGGCAGCTAACCACGAGCAGTACTTC. Translation gives CASSLGAANHEQYF.

V is TRBV30 and J is TRBJ2-1; no clear D gene. The CDR3 runs to 12 residues. Trimming cost V 8 bases and J 9 bases, with 17 bases left between them. The germline CDR1 and CDR2 sequences are GTSNPN and SVGIG (reference sequence). The CDR3 loop reads CAGILSITEQFF. CDR3 bases: TGTGCCGGAATTCTTAGCATTACTGAGCAGTTCTTC.

The gene calls are TRBV5-1 and TRBJ1-1; D might be TRBD1 (6 bases). The germline V gene encodes CDR1 SGHRS and CDR2 YFSETQ. Trimming took off 0 bases at V and 5 bases at J, with 8 bases between the two ends. CDR3 size: 13 residues. The CDR3 DNA reads as TGCGCCAGCAGCTTGGATAGGGGGACTGAAGCTTTCTTT. Its protein is CASSLDRGTEAFF. The entire variable domain, with the rest obtained from reference TRBV5-1 and TRBJ1-1, is as follows: KAGVTQTPRYLIKTRGQQVTLSCSPISGHRSVSWYQQTPGQGLQFLFEYFSETQRNKGNFPGRFSGRQFSNSRSEMNVSTLELGDSALYLCASSLDRGTEAFFGQGTRLTVV.

This chain joins TRBV5-1 and TRBJ1-1, with a tentative D call TRBD1 (5 bases). Germline CDR1 SGHRS, CDR2 YFSETQ. Between the trimmed V and J ends, which lost 3 bases and 8 bases, there was a span of 11 bases. The CDR3 has 12 residues. The CDR3 coding sequence is TGCGCCAGCAGCTCGCCGGGACTGGAAGCTTTCTTT. This translates into CASSSPGLEAFF.

The chain links TRBV5-1 to TRBJ1-1; TRBD1 is a possible D gene (5 bases). The CDR3 has 15 amino acids. In germline, CDR1 is SGHRS, CDR2 YFSETQ. Trimming took off 0 bases at V and 3 bases at J, with 12 bases between the two ends. CDR3 loop: CASSLGEGPDTEAFF. The CDR3 bases are TGCGCCAGCAGCTTGGGGGAGGGGCCGGACACTGAAGCTTTCTTT.

The chain uses TRBV7-9 and TRBJ2-7, with 9 bases fitting TRBD1. Germline values: CDR1 SEHNR, CDR2 FQNEAQ (reference sequence). Trimming at V came to 1 base and at J to 6 bases, leaving 7 bases not matched to a gene. CDR3 length: 15 residues. The CDR3 DNA follows: TGTGCCAGCAGCTTAGTGAACAGGGGGCACCCCGAGCAGTACTTC. It codes for CASSLVNRGHPEQYF.

This sequence joins TRBV29-1 and TRBJ1-1, with D uncertain. CDR3 length: 12 residues. V lost 7 bases, J lost 0 bases, and 9 bases lay in between. The germline gives CDR1 SQVTM, CDR2 ANQGSEA. The CDR3 DNA is TGCAGCGCGGGAGAATTGAACACTGAAGCTTTCTTT. Encoded protein: CSAGELNTEAFF.